These T cell receptor beta chains were read from a single sample in a study of T cell changes during pregnancy in multiple sclerosis. The method was immunoSEQ multiplex PCR; TCRdb's version includes in-frame clones alone and lacks a portion of them. The sample holds roughly 100,000 clones, approximately 90% seen once. The material was peripheral blood, obtained after pregnancy. These receptors all come from a female donor with multiple sclerosis, enrolled in a pregnancy study. Both conserved end residues are part of each CDR3. D genes are given only for firm matches. Size is omitted from some rows. Given values are once, few, many or a class for expanded clones.

TRBJ1-1	TRBD1	-	TRBV5-5	CASSLGQGLNTEAFF	TGTGCCAGCAGCCTGGGACAGGGACTGAACACTGAAGCTTTCTTT
TRBJ1-4	-	-	TRBV10-3	CAIRSDRSEEKLFF	TGTGCCATCAGGTCAGACAGGTCGGAGGAAAAACTGTTTTTT
TRBJ2-7	-	-	TRBV15	CATSREDKYEQYF	TGTGCCACCAGCAGAGAGGACAAATACGAGCAGTACTTC
TRBJ1-3	-	-	TRBV9	CASSVAVVGNTIYF	TGTGCCAGCAGCGTAGCTGTAGTTGGAAACACCATATATTTT
TRBJ2-7	TRBD1	-	TRBV4-2	CASSQERTGEFYEQYF	TGTGCCAGCAGCCAAGAAAGGACAGGGGAGTTTTACGAGCAGTACTTC
TRBJ1-1	TRBD1	-	TRBV6-5	CASSPRTGGITEAFF	TGTGCCAGCAGTCCAAGGACAGGGGGCATCACTGAAGCTTTCTTT
TRBJ2-7	-	-	TRBV15	CATSRDSVHEQYF	TGTGCCACCAGCAGGGACAGTGTCCACGAGCAGTACTTC
TRBJ2-7	TRBD1	-	TRBV4-1	CARTVRKGIDLVGGCSYEQYF	TGCGCCAGAACGGTACGCAAGGGTATTGACTTAGTAGGGGGCTGCTCCTACGAGCAGTACTTC
TRBJ1-4	TRBD1	-	TRBV6-1	CASSPPGQRNEKLFF	TGTGCCAGCAGTCCCCCGGGACAGAGGAATGAAAAACTGTTTTTT
TRBJ1-2	TRBD1	-	TRBV30	CAWGPNRGGGYTF	TGTGCCTGGGGCCCAAACAGGGGGGGAGGCTACACCTTC
TRBJ2-1	TRBD2	-	TRBV29-1	CSVGQRGGSSYNEQFF	TGCAGCGTTGGTCAGCGGGGCGGGAGCTCCTACAATGAGCAGTTCTTC
TRBJ1-6	TRBD1	-	TRBV6-4	CASSDSLGQGPLHF	TGTGCCAGCAGTGACTCGTTGGGACAGGGACCCCTCCACTTT
TRBJ1-4	TRBD1	-	TRBV7-9	CALGLKTGGNSEKLFF	TGTGCCTTAGGCCTCAAAACAGGGGGGAATAGTGAAAAACTGTTTTTT
TRBJ1-2	-	-	TRBV7-2	CASSLGRWGRDYGYTF	TGTGCCAGCAGCTTAGGAAGGTGGGGGCGCGACTATGGCTACACCTTC
TRBJ1-1	-	-	TRBV7-9	CASSLVEQGTAEAFF	TGTGCCAGCAGCTTAGTTGAGCAGGGGACCGCTGAAGCTTTCTTT
TRBJ1-5	-	-	TRBV19	CASSGGARQPQHF	TGTGCCAGTAGTGGGGGGGCAAGGCAGCCCCAGCATTTT
TRBJ2-2	TRBD1	-	TRBV14	CASSQGYRGQGPNTGELFF	TGTGCCAGCAGCCAAGGTTACCGGGGACAGGGCCCGAACACCGGGGAGCTGTTTTTT
TRBJ2-7	TRBD1	once	TRBV10-3	CAIRPGTGGYEQYF	TGTGCCATTCGACCCGGGACAGGGGGCTACGAGCAGTACTTC
TRBJ1-3	-	-	TRBV6-5	CASTGDENTIYF	TGTGCCAGCACAGGGGATGAAAACACCATATATTTT
TRBJ2-3	-	-	TRBV5-1	CASSTQPGHGYQDTQYF	TGCGCCAGCAGCACCCAACCGGGACACGGCTATCAAGATACGCAGTATTTT
TRBJ1-2	-	-	TRBV28	CASSRGSTYGYTF	TGTGCCAGCAGCCGGGGGTCTACCTATGGCTACACCTTC
TRBJ2-7	TRBD2	-	TRBV4-1	CASSHIPGGANYEQYF	TGCGCCAGCAGCCATATCCCCGGGGGGGCGAACTACGAGCAGTACTTC
TRBJ2-1	-	once	TRBV5-6	CASSDGGSYNEQFF	TGTGCCAGCAGCGACGGGGGCTCCTACAATGAGCAGTTCTTC
TRBJ1-4	TRBD1	-	TRBV7-2	CASSKGQGPTNEKLFF	TGTGCCAGCAGCAAGGGACAGGGTCCAACTAATGAAAAACTGTTTTTT
TRBJ1-6	-	-	TRBV27	CASSRGSMRLNSPLHF	TGTGCCAGCAGCCGAGGCAGTATGAGGCTCAATTCACCCCTCCACTTT
TRBJ1-2	-	-	TRBV11-1	CASSLAGDNYGYTF	TGTGCCAGCAGCTTAGCAGGAGATAACTATGGCTACACCTTC
TRBJ2-1	-	-	TRBV5-1	CASSGGLYNEQFF	TGCGCCAGCAGCGGCGGACTATACAATGAGCAGTTCTTC
TRBJ2-2	-	-	TRBV7-3	CASSLIGGGELFF	TGTGCCAGCAGCTTAATCGGGGGCGGGGAGCTGTTTTTT
TRBJ2-3	-	-	TRBV5-1	CASSTLTGNTDTQYF	TGCGCCAGCAGCACCCTCACGGGGAACACAGATACGCAGTATTTT
TRBJ2-1	-	-	TRBV5-1	CASSLDIGTRAEQFF	TGCGCCAGCAGCTTGGATATCGGGACTCGGGCGGAGCAGTTCTTC
TRBJ1-2	-	-	TRBV29-1	CSVAILETFGGYTF	TGCAGCGTTGCGATCCTTGAGACATTCGGCGGCTACACCTTC
TRBJ2-1	-	-	TRBV30	CAWRKTGNVAYNEQFF	TGTGCCTGGAGAAAAACGGGGAACGTTGCCTACAATGAGCAGTTCTTC
TRBJ2-6	-	-	TRBV5-1	CASSLDSSGANVLTF	TGCGCCAGCAGCTTGGACTCCTCTGGGGCCAACGTCCTGACTTTC
TRBJ2-5	-	-	TRBV7-9	CASNTGSFQETQYF	TGTGCCAGTAACACGGGGAGCTTCCAAGAGACCCAGTACTTC
TRBJ1-5	-	-	TRBV19	CASSEQSNQPQHF	TGTGCCAGTAGTGAACAGAGCAATCAGCCCCAGCATTTT